These 24 T cell receptor beta chains came from one sample sequenced in a study of cytomegalovirus exposure and HLA in healthy donors. A multiplex PCR was run with 60 Vbeta primers and 13 Jbeta primers. Libraries were prepared by immunoSEQ multiplex PCR; TCRdb keeps only in-frame clonotypes and omits some of them. Among around 120,000 clones listed, about 80% were seen once. Sample: PBMCs. Receptors originate from a man aged 60 to 69 in good health and CMV-seropositive.

The chain links TRBV6-5 to TRBJ1-4; tentative D call: TRBD1 (6 bases). Deletions cut 2 bases from V and 0 bases from J, with 7 bases between. The CDR3 covers 15 residues. Germline loops: CDR1 MNHEY, CDR2 SVGAGI. The CDR3 sequence is CASSYGTPTNEKLFF. CDR3 coding DNA: TGTGCCAGCAGTTACGGGACACCAACTAATGAAAAACTGTTTTTT.

The gene calls are TRBV30 and TRBJ2-3, with 8 bases aligning to TRBD1. The CDR3 covers 15 residues. In germline, CDR1 is GTSNPN, CDR2 SVGIG (reference sequence). Trimming at V came to 5 bases and at J to 1 base, leaving 8 bases not matched to a gene. CDR3 loop: CAWDPQGARTDTQYF. The CDR3 DNA is TGTGCCTGGGACCCCCAGGGGGCACGCACAGATACGCAGTATTTT.

The chain combines TRBV30 with TRBJ1-5; 7 bases are shared with TRBD1. Per germline, CDR1 GTSNPN and CDR2 SVGIG (reference sequence). V trimming: 5 bases; J trimming: 3 bases; junction bases outside the gene matches: 4. This CDR3 is 13 amino acids long. Written as DNA, the CDR3 is TGTGCCTGGGCCACAGGGGTCAATCAGCCCCAGCATTTT. Translated, it gives CAWATGVNQPQHF. Filled out from reference TRBV30 and TRBJ1-5, the complete variable domain reads SQTIHQWPATLVQPVGSPLSLECTVEGTSNPNLYWYRQAAGRGLQLLFYSVGIGQISSEVPQNLSASRPQDRQFILSSKKLLLSDSGFYLCAWATGVNQPQHFGDGTRLSIL.

The rearrangement uses TRBV5-1 and TRBJ2-7; 8 bases align to TRBD2. Germline CDR1 reads SGHRS; CDR2 reads YFSETQ. With 0 bases clipped from V and 5 bases from J, the junction kept 7 bases outside the gene matches. The CDR3 extends over 15 amino acids. The CDR3 is CASSLGGTRGDEQYF. The CDR3, as DNA: TGCGCCAGCAGCTTGGGGGGGACTAGGGGTGACGAGCAGTACTTC.

The CDR3 DNA is TGCGCCAGCAGCCAAGGGGGACATCTTTCTAGCACAGATACGCAGTATTTT. Translation: CASSQGGHLSSTDTQYF. The chain employs TRBV4-1 and TRBJ2-3, with D perhaps TRBD1 (6 bases). CDR1 and CDR2 (germline): MGHRA, YSYEKL. The CDR3 has 17 residues. Between the trimmed V and J ends, which lost 1 base and 0 bases, there was a span of 14 bases.

The J gene is TRBJ2-3, the V gene TRBV30, with 8 bases lining up with TRBD1. Trimming took 2 bases from V and 6 from J; bases not matched to a gene: 7. Germline CDR1 GTSNPN, CDR2 SVGIG (reference sequence). The CDR3 contains 14 residues. The CDR3 spells CAWSTGGTWDTQYF. The DNA of the CDR3 is TGTGCCTGGAGTACAGGGGGGACCTGGGATACGCAGTATTTT.

Regarding this clone: Other DNA variants within this sample encode the same CDR3. This chain uses TRBV7-2 with TRBJ2-1; 9 bases are a match to TRBD2. CDR3 size: 13 residues. CDR1 is SGHTA and CDR2 is FQGNSA in the germline V gene. Trimming cost V 5 bases and J 15 bases; bases outside gene matches: 11. Here the CDR3 reads CASSPTPGTSLFF. In DNA, the CDR3 is TGTGCCAGCAGCCCTACTCCCGGGACTAGCCTGTTCTTC.

This chain connects TRBV27 to TRBJ2-1; 11 nucleotides agree with TRBD2. Germline CDR1 is MNHEY and CDR2 is SMNVEV (reference sequence). The CDR3 is 15 amino acids. The ends lost 5 bases at V and 4 bases at J; junction bases unmatched: 4. The CDR3 coding sequence is TGTGCCAGCAGTCCCGGGACTAGCGGTTACAATGAGCAGTTCTTC. Encoded protein: CASSPGTSGYNEQFF.

The chain links TRBV6-6 to TRBJ2-7, with 10 bases lining up with TRBD1. There are 14 residues in the CDR3. Germline V gene lookup returns CDR1 MNHNY and CDR2 SVGAGI (reference sequence). V lost 5 bases and J lost 4; bases outside the gene matches: 5. CDR3 residues: CASSTGQGVYEQYF. As DNA, the CDR3 is TGTGCCAGCAGTACTGGACAGGGGGTGTACGAGCAGTACTTC.

The rearrangement joins TRBV5-4 to TRBJ1-1, with 11 bases identical to TRBD1. Germline loops: CDR1 SGHNT, CDR2 YYREEE (reference sequence). This CDR3 comprises 16 residues. The J segment lost 4 bases and the V segment lost 4 bases, leaving 9 bases of the junction unmatched. This chain's CDR3 is CASSPGGQGVSTEAFF. The CDR3, as DNA: TGTGCCAGCAGCCCGGGGGGACAGGGGGTGAGCACTGAAGCTTTCTTT.

The chain combines TRBV19 with TRBJ2-5; the match to TRBD1 covers 9 bases. Germline CDR1 reads LNHDA; CDR2 reads SQIVND (reference sequence). J gave up 5 bases and V 5 bases, and 6 bases lay outside the gene matches. The CDR3 covers 14 residues. The CDR3 nucleotides are TGTGCCAGTAGTGCCGGGACAGGGAGGGAGACCCAGTACTTC. It is translated as CASSAGTGRETQYF.

This chain connects TRBV6-6 to TRBJ2-1; 9 bases align to TRBD2. This CDR3 region has 16 residues. Trimming took 2 bases from V and 8 from J; bases not matched to a gene: 10. Germline V lookup: CDR1 MNHNY, CDR2 SVGAGI (reference sequence). The CDR3 DNA sequence: TGTGCCAGCAGTTACGGGCTAGCGGGGAACCGCGATGAGCAGTTCTTC. Translated: CASSYGLAGNRDEQFF.

The rearrangement links TRBV5-1 to TRBJ1-6; no clear D. In germline, CDR1 is SGHRS, CDR2 YFSETQ. The CDR3 has 17 amino acids. V lost 0 bases and J 0 bases, leaving 10 bases between the germline ends. CDR3 protein: CASSLEVTSSYNSPLHF. CDR3 DNA: TGCGCCAGCAGCTTGGAAGTCACTAGCTCCTATAATTCACCCCTCCACTTT.

The gene calls are TRBV7-7 and TRBJ2-7, with 9 nucleotides matching TRBD1. The ends lost 3 bases at V and 5 bases at J; junction bases unmatched: 2. Germline assignment: CDR1 SSHAT and CDR2 FNYEAQ (reference sequence). The CDR3 consists of 13 residues. Here the CDR3 reads CASSLGQGHEQYF. CDR3 DNA: TGTGCCAGCAGCTTGGGACAGGGCCACGAGCAGTACTTC.

This clone was observed a handful of times. CDR3 coding DNA: TGTGCCAGCAGCCTCGGGACAGGGGTGCGCCAGCCCCAGCATTTT. Translated, it gives CASSLGTGVRQPQHF. The chain couples TRBV7-9 to TRBJ1-5, with 10 bases identical to TRBD1. The CDR3 has 15 residues. CDR1 SEHNR and CDR2 FQNEAQ come from the germline V gene (reference sequence). With V trimmed by 5 bases and J by 7 bases, 8 bases remained unmatched.

The chain couples TRBV5-4 to TRBJ1-2; TRBD1 aligns across 8 bases. Germline V gene sequence: CDR1 SGHNT, CDR2 YYREEE (reference sequence). The CDR3 contains 14 residues. V dropped 2 bases and J dropped 5; count of bases not matched to a gene: 5. The CDR3 DNA reads TGTGCCAGCAGCTTAAACAGGGGGTCATATGGCTACACCTTC. Its protein is CASSLNRGSYGYTF.

This clone was detected only once. This rearrangement joins TRBV25-1 to TRBJ1-2; D gene unclear. Germline values: CDR1 MGHDK, CDR2 SYGVNS. This CDR3 is built from 13 residues. V was pared by 4 bases and J by 2 bases, with 8 bases between. CDR3 DNA sequence: TGTGCCAGCAGTGGCTGGAGCAACTATGGCTACACCTTC. Amino acid sequence: CASSGWSNYGYTF.

The rearrangement joins TRBV7-6 to TRBJ2-1; the D gene is possibly TRBD2 (7 bases). The V end was cut by 1 base, the J end by 7 bases, with 14 bases between. The CDR3 runs to 15 residues. Germline V gene sequence: CDR1 SGHVS, CDR2 FNYEAQ. The CDR3: CASSLENGGHNEQFF. DNA for the CDR3: TGTGCCAGCAGCTTAGAGAACGGGGGGCATAATGAGCAGTTCTTC.

The V gene is TRBV9, the J gene TRBJ2-1; no firm D call. In germline, CDR1 is SGDLS, CDR2 YYNGEE. Trimming took 3 bases from V and 6 from J, leaving 10 bases between them. The CDR3 consists of 13 residues. The CDR3 protein is CASSEPQVNEQFF. CDR3 nucleotides: TGTGCCAGCAGCGAGCCCCAGGTCAATGAGCAGTTCTTC.

This chain joins TRBV28 and TRBJ1-1; 11 bases fit TRBD1. The CDR3 has 17 amino acids. J gave up 1 base and V 3 bases, and 7 bases lay outside the gene matches. In germline, CDR1 is MDHEN, CDR2 SYDVKM. This chain's CDR3 is CASSFYWTGGPNTEAFF. For the CDR3, the DNA is TGTGCCAGCAGTTTCTACTGGACAGGGGGCCCGAACACTGAAGCTTTCTTT.

The chain is built from TRBV5-1 and TRBJ1-4, with 8 positions matching TRBD1. The V segment lost 1 base and the J segment 3 bases; nucleotides outside the gene matches: 5. This CDR3 is 16 amino acids long. Germline V gives CDR1 SGHRS, CDR2 YFSETQ. The CDR3 DNA reads TGCGCCAGCAGCTTGTTTACAGGGGGAGCTAATGAAAAACTGTTTTTT. This encodes CASSLFTGGANEKLFF.

The sample holds a few counts of this clone. J is TRBJ1-1 and V is TRBV6-6, with D perhaps matching TRBD1 (6 bases). Trimming left V 8 bases short and J 1 base short, with 14 bases between. The CDR3 totals 14 residues. CDR1 and CDR2 from the germline V gene are MNHNY and SVGAGI (reference sequence). For the CDR3, the DNA is TGTGCCAGCTCAGGGGAGGGACAGAACACTGAAGCTTTCTTT. As protein: CASSGEGQNTEAFF.

The rearrangement uses TRBV14 and TRBJ2-7; TRBD2 is a possible D gene (6 bases). Looked up from germline, CDR1 is SGHDN and CDR2 is FVKESK. CDR3 length equals 11 residues. V was clipped by 4 bases and J by 11 bases, with 12 bases between them. Written as DNA, the CDR3 is TGTGCCAGCAGCCCCCCGTGGGGGGAGTACTTC. Translated, it gives CASSPPWGEYF.

This chain connects TRBV11-2 to TRBJ2-1; 7 bases agree with TRBD2. Germline CDR1 SGHAT, CDR2 FQNNGV. CDR3 length equals 14 residues. Trimming at V came to 3 bases and at J to 3 bases, leaving 2 bases not matched to a gene. This chain's CDR3 is CASSLSGIYNEQFF. CDR3 in DNA: TGTGCCAGCAGCTTGAGCGGGATCTACAATGAGCAGTTCTTC.